This T cell receptor (beta chain) was sequenced during a study of CDR3 diversity in severe acne. The J segment lost 4 bases and the V segment lost 6 bases, leaving 11 bases of the junction unmatched. Germline CDR1 is PRHDT and CDR2 is FYEKMQ (reference sequence). The CDR3 is 15 amino acids. One entry per CDR3 protein results from TCRdb running MiXCR on the PCR reads. Of 85,000 to 120,000 distinct CDR3 sequences listed, around 56% are singletons. The clonotype was recovered from a male donor with acne. The sequenced sample was blood. This chain links TRBV13 with TRBJ2-7; the match to TRBD1 covers 8 bases. DNA of the CDR3: TGTGCCAGCAGTATAGGGACAGGAACTTCGTACGAGCAGTACTTC. Its protein product is CASSIGTGTSYEQYF.